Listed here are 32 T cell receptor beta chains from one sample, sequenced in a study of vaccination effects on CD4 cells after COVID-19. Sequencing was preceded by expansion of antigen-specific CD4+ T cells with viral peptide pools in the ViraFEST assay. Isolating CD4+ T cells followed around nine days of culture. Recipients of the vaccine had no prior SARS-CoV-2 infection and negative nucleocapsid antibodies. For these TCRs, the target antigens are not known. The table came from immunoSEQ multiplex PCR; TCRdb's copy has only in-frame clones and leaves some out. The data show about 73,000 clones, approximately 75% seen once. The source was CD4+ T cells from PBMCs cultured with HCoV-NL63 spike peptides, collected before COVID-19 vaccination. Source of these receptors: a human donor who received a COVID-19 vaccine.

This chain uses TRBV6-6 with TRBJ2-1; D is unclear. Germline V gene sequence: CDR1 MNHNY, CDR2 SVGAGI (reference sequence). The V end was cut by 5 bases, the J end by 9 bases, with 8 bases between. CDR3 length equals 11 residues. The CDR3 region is CASSATGEQFF. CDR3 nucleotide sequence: TGTGCCAGCAGTGCCACTGGTGAGCAGTTCTTC.

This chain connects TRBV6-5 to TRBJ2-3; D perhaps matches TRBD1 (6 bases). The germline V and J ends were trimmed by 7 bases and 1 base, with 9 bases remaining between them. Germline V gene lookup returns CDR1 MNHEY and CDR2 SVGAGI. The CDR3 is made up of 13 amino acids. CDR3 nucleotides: TGTGCCAGCAAACAGGGTGGCACAGATACGCAGTATTTT. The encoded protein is CASKQGGTDTQYF.

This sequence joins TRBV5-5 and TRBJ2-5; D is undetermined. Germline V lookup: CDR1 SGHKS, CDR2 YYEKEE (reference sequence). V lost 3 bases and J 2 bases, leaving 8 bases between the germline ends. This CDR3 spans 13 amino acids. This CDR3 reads CASSYRVQETQYF. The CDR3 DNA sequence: TGTGCCAGCAGCTATAGGGTACAAGAGACCCAGTACTTC.

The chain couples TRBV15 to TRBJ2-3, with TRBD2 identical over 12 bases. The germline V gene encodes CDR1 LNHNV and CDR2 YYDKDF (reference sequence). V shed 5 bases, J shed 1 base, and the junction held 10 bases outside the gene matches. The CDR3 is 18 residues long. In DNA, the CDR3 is TGTGCCACCAGCCCGCACCGACTAGCGGGGGACCGCACAGATACGCAGTATTTT. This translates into CATSPHRLAGDRTDTQYF.

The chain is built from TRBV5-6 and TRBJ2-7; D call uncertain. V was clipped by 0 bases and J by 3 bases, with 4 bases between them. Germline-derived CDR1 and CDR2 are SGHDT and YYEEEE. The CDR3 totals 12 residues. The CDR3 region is CASSLGRYEQYV. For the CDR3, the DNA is TGTGCCAGCAGCTTGGGGCGCTACGAGCAGTACGTC.

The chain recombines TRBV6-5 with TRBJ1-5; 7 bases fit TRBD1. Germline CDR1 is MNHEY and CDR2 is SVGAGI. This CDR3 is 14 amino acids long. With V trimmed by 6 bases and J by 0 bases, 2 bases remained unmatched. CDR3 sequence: CASRRDSSNQPQHF. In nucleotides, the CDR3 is TGTGCCAGCAGACGGGACAGTAGCAATCAGCCCCAGCATTTT.

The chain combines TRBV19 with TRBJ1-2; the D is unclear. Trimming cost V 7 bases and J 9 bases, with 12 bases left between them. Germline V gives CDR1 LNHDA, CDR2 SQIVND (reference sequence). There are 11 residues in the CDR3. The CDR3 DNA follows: TGTGCCAGTACCGACACCTTTCGCTACACCTTC. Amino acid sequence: CASTDTFRYTF.

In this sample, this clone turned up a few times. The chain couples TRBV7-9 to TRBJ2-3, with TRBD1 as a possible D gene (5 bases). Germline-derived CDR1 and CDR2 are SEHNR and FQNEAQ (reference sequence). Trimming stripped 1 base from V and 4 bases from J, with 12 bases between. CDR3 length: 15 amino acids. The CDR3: CASSLDQGRADTQYF. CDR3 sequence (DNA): TGTGCCAGCAGCTTAGACCAGGGCCGGGCAGATACGCAGTATTTT.

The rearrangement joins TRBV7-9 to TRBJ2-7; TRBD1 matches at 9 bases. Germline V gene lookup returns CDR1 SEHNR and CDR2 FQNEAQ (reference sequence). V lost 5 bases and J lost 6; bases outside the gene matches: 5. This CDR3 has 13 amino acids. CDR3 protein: CASSTGTGSEQYV. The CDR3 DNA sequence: TGTGCCAGCAGCACCGGGACAGGGAGCGAGCAGTACGTC.

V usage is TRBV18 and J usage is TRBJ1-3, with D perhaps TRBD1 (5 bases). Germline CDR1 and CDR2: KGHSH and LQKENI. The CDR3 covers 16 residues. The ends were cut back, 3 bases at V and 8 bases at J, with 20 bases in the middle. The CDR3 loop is CASSPMVAQEIYTIYF. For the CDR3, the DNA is TGTGCCAGCTCACCTATGGTCGCACAGGAAATCTACACCATATATTTT.

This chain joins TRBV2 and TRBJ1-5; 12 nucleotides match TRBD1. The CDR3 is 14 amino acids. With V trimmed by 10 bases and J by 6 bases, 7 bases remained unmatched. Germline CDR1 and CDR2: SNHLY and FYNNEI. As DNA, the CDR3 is TGTGCCACCGGGACAGGGGGCTACGGTCAGCCCCAGCATTTT. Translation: CATGTGGYGQPQHF.

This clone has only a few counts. The CDR3 DNA is TGTGCCAGCAGCGCCGAGGAGGGAATCGCTGAAGCTTTCTTT. Protein: CASSAEEGIAEAFF. The chain is built from TRBV6-4 and TRBJ1-1; no reliable D call. The germline V gene has CDR1 MRHNA and CDR2 SNTAGT. The CDR3 covers 14 residues. Trimming took 6 bases from V and 6 from J, leaving 17 bases between them.

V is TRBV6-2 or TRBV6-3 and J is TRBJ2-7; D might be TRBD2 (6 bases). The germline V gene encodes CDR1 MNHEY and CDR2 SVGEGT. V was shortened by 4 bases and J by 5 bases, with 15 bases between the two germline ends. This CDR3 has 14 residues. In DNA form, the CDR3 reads TGTGCCAGCAGTTCCCCGGGGGAGTCGGACGAGCAGTACGTC. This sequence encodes CASSSPGESDEQYV.

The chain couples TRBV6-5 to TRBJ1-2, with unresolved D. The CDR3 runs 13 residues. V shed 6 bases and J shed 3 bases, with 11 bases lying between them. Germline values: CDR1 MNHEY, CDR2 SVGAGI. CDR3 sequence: CASSPPGHYGYTF. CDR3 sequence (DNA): TGTGCCAGCAGCCCCCCAGGCCACTATGGCTACACCTTC.

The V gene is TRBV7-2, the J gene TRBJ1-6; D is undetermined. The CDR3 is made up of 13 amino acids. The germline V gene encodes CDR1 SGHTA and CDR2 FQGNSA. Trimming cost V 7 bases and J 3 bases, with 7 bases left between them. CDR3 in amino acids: CASKDGYNSPLHF. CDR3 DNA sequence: TGTGCCAGCAAAGACGGCTATAATTCACCCCTCCACTTT.

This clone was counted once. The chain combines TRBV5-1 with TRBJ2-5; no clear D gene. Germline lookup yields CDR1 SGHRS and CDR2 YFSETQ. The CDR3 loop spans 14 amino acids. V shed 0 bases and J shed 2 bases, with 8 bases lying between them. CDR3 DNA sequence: TGCGCCAGCAGCTTGGGACGTTCACAAGAGACCCAGTACTTC. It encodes CASSLGRSQETQYF.

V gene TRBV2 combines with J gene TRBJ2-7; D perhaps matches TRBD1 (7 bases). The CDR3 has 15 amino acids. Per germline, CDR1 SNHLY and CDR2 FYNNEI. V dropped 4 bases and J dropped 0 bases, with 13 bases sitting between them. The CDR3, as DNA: TGTGCCAGCAGTGGGGGGGACAGTAACTCCTACGAGCAGTACGTC. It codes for CASSGGDSNSYEQYV.

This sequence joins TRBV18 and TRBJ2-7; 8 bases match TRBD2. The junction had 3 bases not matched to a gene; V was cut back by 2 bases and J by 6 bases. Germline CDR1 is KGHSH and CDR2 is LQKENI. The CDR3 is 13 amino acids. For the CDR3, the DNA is TGTGCCAGCTCACCAGCGGGGGGTGCCGAGCAGTACGTC. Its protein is CASSPAGGAEQYV.

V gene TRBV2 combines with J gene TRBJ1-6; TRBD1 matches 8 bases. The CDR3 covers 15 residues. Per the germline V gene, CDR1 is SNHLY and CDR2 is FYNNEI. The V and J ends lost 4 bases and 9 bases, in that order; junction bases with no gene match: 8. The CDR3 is CASSAPGQATSPLHF. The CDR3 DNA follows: TGTGCCAGCAGTGCACCGGGACAGGCCACTTCACCCCTCCACTTT. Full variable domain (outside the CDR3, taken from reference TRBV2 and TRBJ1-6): EPEVTQTPSHQVTQMGQEVILRCVPISNHLYFYWYRQILGQKVEFLVSFYNNEISEKSEIFDDQFSVERPDGSNFTLKIRSTKLEDSAMYFCASSAPGQATSPLHFGNGTRLTVT.

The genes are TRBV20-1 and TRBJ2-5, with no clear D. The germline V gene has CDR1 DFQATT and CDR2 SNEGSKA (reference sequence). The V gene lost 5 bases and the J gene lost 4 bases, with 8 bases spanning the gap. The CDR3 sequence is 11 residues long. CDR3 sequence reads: CSALVRETQYF. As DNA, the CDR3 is TGCAGTGCTCTCGTGCGAGAGACCCAGTACTTC.

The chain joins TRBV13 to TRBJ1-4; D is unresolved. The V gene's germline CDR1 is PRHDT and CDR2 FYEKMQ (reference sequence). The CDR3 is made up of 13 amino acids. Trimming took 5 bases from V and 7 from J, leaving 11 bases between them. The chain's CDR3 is CASSLGAGEKLFF. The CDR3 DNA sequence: TGTGCCAGCAGCCTTGGTGCGGGTGAAAAACTGTTTTTT.

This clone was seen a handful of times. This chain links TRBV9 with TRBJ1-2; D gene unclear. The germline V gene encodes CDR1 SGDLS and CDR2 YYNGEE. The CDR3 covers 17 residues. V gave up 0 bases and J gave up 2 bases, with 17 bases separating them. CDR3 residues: CASSVGQERLTNYGYTF. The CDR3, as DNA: TGTGCCAGCAGCGTAGGTCAGGAACGTCTAACAAACTATGGCTACACCTTC.

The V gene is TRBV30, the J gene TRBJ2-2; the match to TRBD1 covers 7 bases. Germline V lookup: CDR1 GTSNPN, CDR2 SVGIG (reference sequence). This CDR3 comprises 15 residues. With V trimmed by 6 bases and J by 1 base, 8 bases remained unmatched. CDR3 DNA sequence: TGTGCCTGTTTAACAGGGGCCATGAACACCGGGGAGCTGTTTTTT. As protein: CACLTGAMNTGELFF.

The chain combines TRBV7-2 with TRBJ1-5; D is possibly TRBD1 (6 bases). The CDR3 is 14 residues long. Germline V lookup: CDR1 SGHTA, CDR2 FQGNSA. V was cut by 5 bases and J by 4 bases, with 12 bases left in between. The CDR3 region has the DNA TGTGCCAGCAGCCTTCGGCAGGGGAATCAGCCCCAGCATTTT. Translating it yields CASSLRQGNQPQHF.

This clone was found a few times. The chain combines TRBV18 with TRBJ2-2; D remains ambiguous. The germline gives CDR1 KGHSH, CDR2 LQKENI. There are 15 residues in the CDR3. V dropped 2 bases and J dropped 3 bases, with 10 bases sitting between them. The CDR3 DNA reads TGTGCCAGCTCACCAAGGCAGACCGACACCGGGGAGCTGTTTTTT. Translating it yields CASSPRQTDTGELFF.

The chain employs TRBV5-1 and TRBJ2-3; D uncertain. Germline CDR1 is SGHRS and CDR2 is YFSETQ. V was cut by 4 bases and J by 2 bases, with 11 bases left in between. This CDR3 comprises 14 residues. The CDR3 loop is CASSPPDSTDTQYF. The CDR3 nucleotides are TGCGCCAGCAGCCCCCCCGACTCCACAGATACGCAGTATTTT.

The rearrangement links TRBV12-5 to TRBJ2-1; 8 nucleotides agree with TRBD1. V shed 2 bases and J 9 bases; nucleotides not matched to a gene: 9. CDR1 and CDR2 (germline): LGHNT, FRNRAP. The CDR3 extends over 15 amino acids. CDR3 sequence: CASGLTRTGLVEQFF. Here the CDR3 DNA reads TGTGCTAGTGGTTTGACAAGGACAGGGCTTGTTGAGCAGTTCTTC.

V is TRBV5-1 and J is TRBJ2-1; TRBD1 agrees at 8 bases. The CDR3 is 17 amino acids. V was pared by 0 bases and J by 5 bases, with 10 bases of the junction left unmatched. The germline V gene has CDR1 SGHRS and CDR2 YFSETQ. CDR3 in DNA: TGCGCCAGCAGCTTGGCCATTGCAGGGGGCCTTGACAATGAGCAGTTCTTC. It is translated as CASSLAIAGGLDNEQFF.

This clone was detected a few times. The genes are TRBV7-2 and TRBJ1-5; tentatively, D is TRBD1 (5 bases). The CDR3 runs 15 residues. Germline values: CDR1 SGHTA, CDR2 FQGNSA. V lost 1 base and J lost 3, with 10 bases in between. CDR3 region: CASSLGPQDNQPQHF. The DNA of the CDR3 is TGTGCCAGCAGCTTAGGCCCACAGGACAATCAGCCCCAGCATTTT.

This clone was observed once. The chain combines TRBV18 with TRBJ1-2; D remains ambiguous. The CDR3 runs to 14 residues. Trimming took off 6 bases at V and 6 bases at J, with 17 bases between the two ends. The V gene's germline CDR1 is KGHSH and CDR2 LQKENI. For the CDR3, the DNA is TGTGCCAGCTCCCCTCGGCCAAAGGCGGATGGCTACACCTTC. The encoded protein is CASSPRPKADGYTF.

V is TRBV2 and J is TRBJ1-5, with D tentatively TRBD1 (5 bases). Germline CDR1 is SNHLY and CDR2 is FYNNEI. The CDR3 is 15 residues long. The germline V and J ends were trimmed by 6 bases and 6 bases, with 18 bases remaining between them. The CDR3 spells CASSLAQGSRQPQHF. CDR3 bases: TGTGCCAGCAGCTTAGCCCAGGGAAGTCGTCAGCCCCAGCATTTT. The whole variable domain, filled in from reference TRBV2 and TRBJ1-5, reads EPEVTQTPSHQVTQMGQEVILRCVPISNHLYFYWYRQILGQKVEFLVSFYNNEISEKSEIFDDQFSVERPDGSNFTLKIRSTKLEDSAMYFCASSLAQGSRQPQHFGDGTRLSIL.

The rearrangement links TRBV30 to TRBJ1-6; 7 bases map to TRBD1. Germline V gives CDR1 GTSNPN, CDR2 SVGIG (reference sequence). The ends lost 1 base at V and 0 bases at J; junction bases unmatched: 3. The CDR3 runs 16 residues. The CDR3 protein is CAWSARDSSYNSPLHF. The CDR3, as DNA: TGTGCCTGGAGTGCGAGGGACAGCTCCTATAATTCACCCCTCCACTTT. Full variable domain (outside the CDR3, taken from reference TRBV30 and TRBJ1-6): SQTIHQWPATLVQPVGSPLSLECTVEGTSNPNLYWYRQAAGRGLQLLFYSVGIGQISSEVPQNLSASRPQDRQFILSSKKLLLSDSGFYLCAWSARDSSYNSPLHFGNGTRLTVT.